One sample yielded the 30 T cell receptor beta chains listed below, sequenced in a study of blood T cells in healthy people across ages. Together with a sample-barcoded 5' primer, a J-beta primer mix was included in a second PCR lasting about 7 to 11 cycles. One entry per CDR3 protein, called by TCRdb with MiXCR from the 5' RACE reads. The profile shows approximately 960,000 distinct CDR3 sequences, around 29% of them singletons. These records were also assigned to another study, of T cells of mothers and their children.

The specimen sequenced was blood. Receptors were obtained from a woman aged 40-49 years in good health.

The CDR3 loop is CASRPAFVVNEKLFF. For the CDR3, the DNA is TGTGCCAGCAGACCCGCCTTCGTTGTTAATGAAAAACTGTTTTTT. The genes are TRBV12-3 or TRBV12-4 and TRBJ1-4, with no clear D. The CDR3 is made up of 15 amino acids. V was clipped by 6 bases and J by 4 bases, with 15 bases between them.

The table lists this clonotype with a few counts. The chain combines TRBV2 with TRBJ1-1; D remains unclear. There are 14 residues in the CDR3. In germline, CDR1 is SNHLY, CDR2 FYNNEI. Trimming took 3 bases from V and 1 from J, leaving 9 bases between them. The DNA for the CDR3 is TGTGCCAGCAGTGATTATTGGAGGAACACTGAAGCTTTCTTT. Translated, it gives CASSDYWRNTEAFF.

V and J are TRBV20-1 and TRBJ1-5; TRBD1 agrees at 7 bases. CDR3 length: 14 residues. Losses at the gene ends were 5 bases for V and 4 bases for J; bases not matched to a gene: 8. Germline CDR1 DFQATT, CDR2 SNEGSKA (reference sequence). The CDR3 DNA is TGCAGTGCTCCTACAGGGGAAGGAAATCAGCCCCAGCATTTT. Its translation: CSAPTGEGNQPQHF.

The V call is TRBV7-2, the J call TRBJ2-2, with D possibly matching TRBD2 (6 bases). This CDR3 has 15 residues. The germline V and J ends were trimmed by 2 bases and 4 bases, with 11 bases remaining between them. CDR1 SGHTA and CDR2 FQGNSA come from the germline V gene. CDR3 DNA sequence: TGTGCCAGCAGCTTACCGGGACTTGCCACCGGGGAGCTGTTTTTT. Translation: CASSLPGLATGELFF.

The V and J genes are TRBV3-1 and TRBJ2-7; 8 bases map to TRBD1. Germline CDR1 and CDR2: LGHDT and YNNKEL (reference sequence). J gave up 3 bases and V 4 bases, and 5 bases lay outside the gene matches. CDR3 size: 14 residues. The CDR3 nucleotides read TGTGCCAGCAGCCTTCGGACAGGGAACTACGAGCAGTACTTC. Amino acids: CASSLRTGNYEQYF.

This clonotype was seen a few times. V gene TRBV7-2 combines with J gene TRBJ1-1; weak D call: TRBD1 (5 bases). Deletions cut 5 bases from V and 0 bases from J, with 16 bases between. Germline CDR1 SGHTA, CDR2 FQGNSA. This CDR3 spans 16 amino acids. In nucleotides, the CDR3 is TGTGCCAGCAGCCCGGGGCGGACCCCACTGAACACTGAAGCTTTCTTT. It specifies CASSPGRTPLNTEAFF. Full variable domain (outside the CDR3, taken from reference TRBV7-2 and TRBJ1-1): GAGVSQSPSNKVTEKGKDVELRCDPISGHTALYWYRQSLGQGLEFLIYFQGNSAPDKSGLPSDRFSAERTGGSVSTLTIQRTQQEDSAVYLCASSPGRTPLNTEAFFGQGTRLTVV.

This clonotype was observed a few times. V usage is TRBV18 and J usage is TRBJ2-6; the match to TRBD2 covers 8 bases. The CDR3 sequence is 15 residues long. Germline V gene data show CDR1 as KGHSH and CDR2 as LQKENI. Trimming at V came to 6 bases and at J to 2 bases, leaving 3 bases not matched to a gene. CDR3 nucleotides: TGTGCCAGCTCTACGCGGGGGGCTGGGGCCAACGTCCTGACTTTC. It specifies CASSTRGAGANVLTF.

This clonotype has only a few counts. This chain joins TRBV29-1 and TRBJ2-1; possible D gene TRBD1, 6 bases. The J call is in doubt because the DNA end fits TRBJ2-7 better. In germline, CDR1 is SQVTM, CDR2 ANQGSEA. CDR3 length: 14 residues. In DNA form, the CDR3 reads TGCAGCGTTGGGTTACAGGGCTCCTACAATGAGCAGTACTTC. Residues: CSVGLQGSYNEQYF.

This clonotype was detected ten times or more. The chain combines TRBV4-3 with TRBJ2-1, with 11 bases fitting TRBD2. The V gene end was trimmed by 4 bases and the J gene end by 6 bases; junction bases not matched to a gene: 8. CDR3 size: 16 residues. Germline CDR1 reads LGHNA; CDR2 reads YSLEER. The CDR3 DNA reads TGCGCCAGCAGCCCGTTAGCGGGGGGGACGGGCAATGAGCAGTTCTTC. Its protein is CASSPLAGGTGNEQFF.

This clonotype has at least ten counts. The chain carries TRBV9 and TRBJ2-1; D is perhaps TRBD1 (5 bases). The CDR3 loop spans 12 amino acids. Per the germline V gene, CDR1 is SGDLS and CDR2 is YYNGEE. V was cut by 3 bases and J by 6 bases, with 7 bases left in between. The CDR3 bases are TGTGCCAGCAGCGCGCAGGGCAATGAGCAGTTCTTC. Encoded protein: CASSAQGNEQFF.

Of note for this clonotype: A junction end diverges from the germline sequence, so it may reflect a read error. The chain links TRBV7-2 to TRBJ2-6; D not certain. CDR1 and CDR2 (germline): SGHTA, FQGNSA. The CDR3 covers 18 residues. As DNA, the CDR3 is TGTGCCAGCAGCTTACAGATAGGCAGACACTCTGGGACCAACGTCCTGACTTTC. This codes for CASSLQIGRHSGTNVLTF.

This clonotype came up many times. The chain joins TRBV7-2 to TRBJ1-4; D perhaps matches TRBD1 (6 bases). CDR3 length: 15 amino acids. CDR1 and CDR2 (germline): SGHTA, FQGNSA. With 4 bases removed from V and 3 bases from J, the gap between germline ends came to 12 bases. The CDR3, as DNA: TGTGCCAGCAGCTCCTGGGACACTTCTAATGAAAAACTGTTTTTT. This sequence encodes CASSSWDTSNEKLFF. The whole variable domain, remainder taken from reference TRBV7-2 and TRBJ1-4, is GAGVSQSPSNKVTEKGKDVELRCDPISGHTALYWYRQSLGQGLEFLIYFQGNSAPDKSGLPSDRFSAERTGGSVSTLTIQRTQQEDSAVYLCASSSWDTSNEKLFFGSGTQLSVL.

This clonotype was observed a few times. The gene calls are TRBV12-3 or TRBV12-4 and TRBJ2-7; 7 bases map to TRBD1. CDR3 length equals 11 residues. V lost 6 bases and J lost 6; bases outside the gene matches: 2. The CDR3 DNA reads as TGTGCCAGCAGATACAGGGGCGAGCAGTACTTC. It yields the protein CASRYRGEQYF.

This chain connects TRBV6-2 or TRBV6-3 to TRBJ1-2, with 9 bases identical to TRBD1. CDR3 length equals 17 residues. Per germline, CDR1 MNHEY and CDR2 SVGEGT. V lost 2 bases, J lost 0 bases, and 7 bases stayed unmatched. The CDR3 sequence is CASSYPTGQGTNYGYTF. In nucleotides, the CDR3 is TGTGCCAGCAGTTACCCTACAGGACAGGGGACTAACTATGGCTACACCTTC.

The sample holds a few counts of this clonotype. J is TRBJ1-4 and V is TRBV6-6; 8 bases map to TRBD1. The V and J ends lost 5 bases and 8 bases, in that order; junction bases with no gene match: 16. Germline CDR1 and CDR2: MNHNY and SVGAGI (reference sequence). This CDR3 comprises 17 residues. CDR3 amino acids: CASSPPVRPGGKEKLFF. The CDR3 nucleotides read TGTGCCAGCAGTCCCCCCGTCCGGCCAGGGGGCAAAGAAAAACTGTTTTTT.

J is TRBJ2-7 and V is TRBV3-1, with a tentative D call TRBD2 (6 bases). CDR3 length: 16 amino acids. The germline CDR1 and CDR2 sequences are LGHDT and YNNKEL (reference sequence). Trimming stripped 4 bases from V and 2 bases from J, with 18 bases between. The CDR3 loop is CASSLRTNGLTYEQYF. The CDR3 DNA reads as TGTGCCAGCAGCCTGCGGACTAACGGACTAACCTACGAGCAGTACTTC.

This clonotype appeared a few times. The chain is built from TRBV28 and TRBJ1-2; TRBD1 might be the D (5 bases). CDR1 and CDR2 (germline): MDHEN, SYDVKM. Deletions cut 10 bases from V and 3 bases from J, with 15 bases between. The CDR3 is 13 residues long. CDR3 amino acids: CAITPGTDYGYTF. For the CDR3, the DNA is TGTGCCATAACCCCAGGGACGGACTATGGCTACACCTTC.

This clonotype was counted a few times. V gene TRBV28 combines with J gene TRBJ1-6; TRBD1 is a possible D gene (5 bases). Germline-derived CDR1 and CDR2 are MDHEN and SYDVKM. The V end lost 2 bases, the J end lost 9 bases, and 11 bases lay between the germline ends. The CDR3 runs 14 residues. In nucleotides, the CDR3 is TGTGCCAGCAGTTTACACGGGACCGTTTCACCCCTCCACTTT. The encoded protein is CASSLHGTVSPLHF.

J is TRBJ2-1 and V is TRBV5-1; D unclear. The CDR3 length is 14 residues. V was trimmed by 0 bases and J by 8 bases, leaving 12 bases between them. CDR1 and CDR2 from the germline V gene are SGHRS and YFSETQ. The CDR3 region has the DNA TGCGCCAGCAGCTTGGACTTAGTGAGCGATGAGCAGTTCTTC. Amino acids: CASSLDLVSDEQFF.

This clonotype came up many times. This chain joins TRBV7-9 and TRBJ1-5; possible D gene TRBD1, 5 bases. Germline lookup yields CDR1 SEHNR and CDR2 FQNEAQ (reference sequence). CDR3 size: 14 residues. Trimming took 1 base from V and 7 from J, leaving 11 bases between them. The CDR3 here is CASSLGSRDQPQHF. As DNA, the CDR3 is TGTGCCAGCAGCTTAGGATCCAGGGACCAGCCCCAGCATTTT.

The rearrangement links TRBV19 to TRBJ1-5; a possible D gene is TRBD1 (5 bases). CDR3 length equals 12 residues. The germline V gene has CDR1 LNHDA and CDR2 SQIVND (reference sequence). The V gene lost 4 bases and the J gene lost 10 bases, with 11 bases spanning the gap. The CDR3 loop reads CASSKAGQPQHF. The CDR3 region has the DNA TGTGCCAGTAGTAAAGCAGGGCAACCCCAGCATTTT.

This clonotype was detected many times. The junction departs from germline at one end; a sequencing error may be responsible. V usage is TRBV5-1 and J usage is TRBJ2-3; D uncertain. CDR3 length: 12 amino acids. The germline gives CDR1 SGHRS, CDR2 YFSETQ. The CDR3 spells CASSDSTDTQYF. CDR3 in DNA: TGTGCCAGCAGCGACAGCACAGATACGCAGTATTTT.

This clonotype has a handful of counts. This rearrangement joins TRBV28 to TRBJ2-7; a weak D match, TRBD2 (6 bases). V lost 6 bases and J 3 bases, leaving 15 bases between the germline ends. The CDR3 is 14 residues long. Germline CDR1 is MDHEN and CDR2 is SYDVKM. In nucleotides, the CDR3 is TGTGCCAGCAGACCCTCGGGACTCCTCTACGAGCAGTACTTC. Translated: CASRPSGLLYEQYF.

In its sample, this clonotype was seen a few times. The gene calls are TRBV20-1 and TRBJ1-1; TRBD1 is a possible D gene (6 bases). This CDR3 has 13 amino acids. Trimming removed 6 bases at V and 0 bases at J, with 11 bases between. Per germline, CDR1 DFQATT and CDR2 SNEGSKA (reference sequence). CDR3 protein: CSAARDMNTEAFF. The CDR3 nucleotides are TGCAGTGCCGCAAGGGACATGAACACTGAAGCTTTCTTT.

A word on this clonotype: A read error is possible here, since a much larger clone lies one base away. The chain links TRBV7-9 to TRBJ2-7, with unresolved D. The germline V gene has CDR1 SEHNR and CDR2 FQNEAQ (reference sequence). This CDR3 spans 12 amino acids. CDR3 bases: TGTGCCAGCAGGGCAGGCTCCTACGAGCAGTGCTTC. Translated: CASRAGSYEQCF. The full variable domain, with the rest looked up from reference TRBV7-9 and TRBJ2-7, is DTGVSQNPRHKITKRGQNVTFRCDPISEHNRLYWYRQTLGQGPEFLTYFQNEAQLEKSRLLSDRFSAERPKGSFSTLEIQRTEQGDSAMYLCASRAGSYEQCFGPGTRLTVT.

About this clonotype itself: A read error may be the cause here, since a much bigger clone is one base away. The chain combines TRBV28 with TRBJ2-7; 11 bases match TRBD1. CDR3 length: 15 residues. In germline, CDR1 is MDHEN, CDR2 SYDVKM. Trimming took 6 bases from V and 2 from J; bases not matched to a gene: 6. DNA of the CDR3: TGTGCCAGCAGGTCCGGGGGACAGGGGGCCTACGAGCAGTACTTC. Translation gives CASRSGGQGAYEQYF.

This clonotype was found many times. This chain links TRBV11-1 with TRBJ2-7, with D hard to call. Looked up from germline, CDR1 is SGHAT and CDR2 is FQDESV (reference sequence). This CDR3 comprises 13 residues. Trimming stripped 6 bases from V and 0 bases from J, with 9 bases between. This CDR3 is CASRPESSYEQYF. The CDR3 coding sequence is TGTGCCAGCAGACCTGAAAGCTCCTACGAGCAGTACTTC.

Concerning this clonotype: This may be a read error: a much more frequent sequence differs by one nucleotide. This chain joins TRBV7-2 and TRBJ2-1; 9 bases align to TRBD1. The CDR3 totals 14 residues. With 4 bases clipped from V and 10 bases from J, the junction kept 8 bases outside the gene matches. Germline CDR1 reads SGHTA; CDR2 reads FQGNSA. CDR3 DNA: TGTGCCAGCAGCTGGACAGGGGATAAGTACGAGCAGTTCTTC. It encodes CASSWTGDKYEQFF.

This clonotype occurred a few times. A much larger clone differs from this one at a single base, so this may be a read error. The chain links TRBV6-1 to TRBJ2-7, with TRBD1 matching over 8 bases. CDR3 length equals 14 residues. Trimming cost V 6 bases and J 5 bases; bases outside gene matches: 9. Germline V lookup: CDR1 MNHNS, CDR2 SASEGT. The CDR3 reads CASSCGQGNDEQYF. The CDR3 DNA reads TGTGCCAGCAGCTGCGGACAGGGAAACGACGAGCAGTACTTC.

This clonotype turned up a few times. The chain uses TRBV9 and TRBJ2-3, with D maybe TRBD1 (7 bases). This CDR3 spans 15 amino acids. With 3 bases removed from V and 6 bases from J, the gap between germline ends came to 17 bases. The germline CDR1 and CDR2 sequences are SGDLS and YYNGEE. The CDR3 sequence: CASSDGGGGRDTQYF. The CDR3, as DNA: TGTGCCAGCAGCGATGGAGGAGGGGGCCGGGATACGCAGTATTTT.